The 15 T cell receptor beta chains below come from one sample, sequenced in a study of technical replicates of blood from a few donors. Sequencing used immunoSEQ multiplex PCR; TCRdb keeps in-frame clones, though not all of them. There are roughly 64,000 clones in the sample; less than 90% occur only once, and 5% to 5.5% lies in the top ten. Sequenced sample: PBMCs. Every receptor here comes from a human donor in good health. Some clones in this sample may be carry-over from other donors' samples.

The table lists this clone with a count of one. The chain is built from TRBV7-2 and TRBJ2-7; D might be TRBD1 (5 bases). V was pared by 6 bases and J by 4 bases, with 16 bases between. The CDR3 runs 14 residues. Germline CDR1 and CDR2: SGHTA and FQGNSA. The CDR3 DNA follows: TGTGCCAGCAGAGATATGCAGGGTTTGTACGAGCAGTACTTC. Amino acid sequence: CASRDMQGLYEQYF. Combining the CDR3 with reference TRBV7-2 and TRBJ2-7 gives the whole variable domain GAGVSQSPSNKVTEKGKDVELRCDPISGHTALYWYRQSLGQGLEFLIYFQGNSAPDKSGLPSDRFSAERTGGSVSTLTIQRTQQEDSAVYLCASRDMQGLYEQYFGPGTRLTVT.

V gene TRBV29-1 combines with J gene TRBJ2-5, with 9 bases fitting TRBD2. Germline assignment: CDR1 SQVTM and CDR2 ANQGSEA. V lost 7 bases, J lost 6 bases, and 15 bases stayed unmatched. CDR3 length: 15 residues. In nucleotides, the CDR3 is TGCAGCGCCGAAGGTAGTAGCGGGAGAGGGAAGACCCAGTACTTC. Translating it yields CSAEGSSGRGKTQYF. Using reference TRBV29-1 and TRBJ2-5 for the parts outside the CDR3, the full variable domain is SAVISQKPSRDICQRGTSLTIQCQVDSQVTMMFWYRQQPGQSLTLIATANQGSEATYESGFVIDKFPISRPNLTFSTLTVSNMSPEDSSIYLCSAEGSSGRGKTQYFGPGTRLLVL.

The chain carries TRBV5-6 and TRBJ1-5; the D gene is possibly TRBD1 (5 bases). V was cut by 5 bases and J by 0 bases, with 15 bases left in between. The germline V gene has CDR1 SGHDT and CDR2 YYEEEE. The length of the CDR3 is 16 residues. For the CDR3, the DNA is TGTGCCAGCAGTCACCGACAGTTAGATAGCAATCAGCCCCAGCATTTT. It encodes CASSHRQLDSNQPQHF.

The chain has TRBV2 and TRBJ2-3; 10 positions agree with TRBD2. From germline, CDR1 is SNHLY and CDR2 FYNNEI. The V segment lost 3 bases and the J segment 6 bases; nucleotides outside the gene matches: 6. CDR3 size: 15 residues. Here the CDR3 reads CASSDSGRAWDTQYF. The CDR3 bases are TGTGCCAGCAGTGACAGCGGGAGGGCCTGGGATACGCAGTATTTT.

The chain couples TRBV27 to TRBJ2-1; 9 positions agree with TRBD2. The CDR3 spans 15 residues. Germline V gives CDR1 MNHEY, CDR2 SMNVEV (reference sequence). V was pared by 1 base and J by 4 bases, with 2 bases of the junction left unmatched. CDR3 in amino acids: CASSLLSGGYNEQFF. The CDR3 region has the DNA TGTGCCAGCAGTTTATTGAGCGGGGGGTACAATGAGCAGTTCTTC.

The CDR3 DNA sequence: TGTGCCAGCATTAACCGGGACAAACCCTACGAGCAGTACTTC. This translates into CASINRDKPYEQYF. The chain recombines TRBV27 with TRBJ2-7; D might be TRBD1 (6 bases). CDR1 and CDR2 from the germline V gene are MNHEY and SMNVEV (reference sequence). The CDR3 spans 14 residues. Trimming removed 7 bases at V and 2 bases at J, with 15 bases between.

This sequence joins TRBV4-3 and TRBJ2-1; the match to TRBD2 covers 7 bases. Per germline, CDR1 LGHNA and CDR2 YSLEER. This CDR3 region has 15 residues. V dropped 4 bases and J dropped 2; count of bases not matched to a gene: 5. As DNA, the CDR3 is TGCGCCAGCAGCCCCCGGACTAGTACCTACAATGAGCAGTTCTTC. Residues: CASSPRTSTYNEQFF.

The DNA for the CDR3 is TGTGCCAGCAGCCAACAGGGACAGGGGAACACTGAAGCTTTCTTT. Its protein product is CASSQQGQGNTEAFF. The chain carries TRBV14 and TRBJ1-1, with 9 bases fitting TRBD1. Germline V lookup: CDR1 SGHDN, CDR2 FVKESK. This CDR3 has 15 residues. The V and J ends lost 2 bases and 1 base, in that order; junction bases with no gene match: 2.

This clone has a single count. This sequence joins TRBV6-1 and TRBJ1-1, with D possibly being TRBD1 (6 bases). This CDR3 has 14 amino acids. In germline, CDR1 is MNHNS, CDR2 SASEGT. Trimming stripped 3 bases from V and 1 base from J, with 9 bases between. This chain's CDR3 is CASSDPGQNTEAFF. In DNA, the CDR3 is TGTGCCAGCAGTGATCCGGGACAGAACACTGAAGCTTTCTTT.

This clone was counted a single time. The chain is built from TRBV5-6 and TRBJ2-1; possible D gene TRBD2, 6 bases. The CDR3 totals 15 residues. The germline V gene has CDR1 SGHDT and CDR2 YYEEEE. V dropped 4 bases and J dropped 7 bases, with 18 bases sitting between them. The CDR3 loop is CASSAAGTGRNEQFF. CDR3 bases: TGTGCCAGCAGCGCCGCCGGGACTGGGAGGAATGAGCAGTTCTTC. Combining the CDR3 with reference TRBV5-6 and TRBJ2-1 gives the whole variable domain DAGVTQSPTHLIKTRGQQVTLRCSPKSGHDTVSWYQQALGQGPQFIFQYYEEEERQRGNFPDRFSGHQFPNYSSELNVNALLLGDSALYLCASSAAGTGRNEQFFGPGTRLTVL.

In the case of this clone: The junction shows a germline mismatch at one end, possibly a read error. This chain connects TRBV7-7 to TRBJ2-1; 12 positions agree with TRBD2. This CDR3 has 14 residues. Germline V gene lookup returns CDR1 SSHAT and CDR2 FNYEAQ (reference sequence). The CDR3 sequence is CASSLAGGHNEQFF. CDR3 DNA sequence: TGTGCCAGCAGCCTAGCGGGGGGGCACAATGAGCAGTTCTTC.

The chain carries TRBV9 and TRBJ1-1; D call uncertain. The CDR3 is 14 residues long. CDR1 and CDR2 from the germline V gene are SGDLS and YYNGEE. V lost 0 bases and J 2 bases, leaving 8 bases between the germline ends. CDR3 bases: TGTGCCAGCAGCGTAGGGTCACTTAACACTGAAGCTTTCTTT. It is translated as CASSVGSLNTEAFF.

This clone was recorded once. The rearrangement links TRBV18 to TRBJ2-7; 9 nucleotides agree with TRBD1. Trimming took 1 base from V and 3 from J; bases not matched to a gene: 1. The CDR3 spans 14 residues. Germline loops: CDR1 KGHSH, CDR2 LQKENI. The CDR3 bases are TGTGCCAGCTCACCACGACAGGGGGTCTACGAGCAGTACTTC. As protein: CASSPRQGVYEQYF.

J is TRBJ2-7 and V is TRBV21-1; TRBD2 is the table's D call and was not checked against the DNA. TRBV21-1 is noted as a pseudogene. This CDR3 comprises 18 residues. CDR3 sequence reads: CASSILPISGRISYEQYF. DNA of the CDR3: TGTGCCAGCAGCATATTACCTATTAGCGGGAGAATCTCCTACGAGCAGTACTTC.

The chain is built from TRBV30 and TRBJ1-1, with D uncertain. The CDR3 has 12 amino acids. CDR1 and CDR2 (germline): GTSNPN, SVGIG (reference sequence). Trimming took off 0 bases at V and 7 bases at J, with 9 bases between the two ends. As DNA, the CDR3 is TGTGCCTGGAGTGTTGGGAGATATGAAGCTTTCTTT. Translation gives CAWSVGRYEAFF.